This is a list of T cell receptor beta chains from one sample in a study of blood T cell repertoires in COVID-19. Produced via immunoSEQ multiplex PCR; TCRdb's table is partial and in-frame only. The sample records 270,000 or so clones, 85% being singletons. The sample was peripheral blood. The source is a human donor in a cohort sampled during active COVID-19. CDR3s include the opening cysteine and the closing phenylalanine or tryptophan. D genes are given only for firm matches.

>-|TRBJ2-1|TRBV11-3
CASSLGGGYSYNEQFF
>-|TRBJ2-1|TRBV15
CATSSGSNGYNEQFF
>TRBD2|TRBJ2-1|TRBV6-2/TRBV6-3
CASSLGTSGRVRNEQFF
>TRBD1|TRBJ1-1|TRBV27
CASSLMGTVSLGTEAFF
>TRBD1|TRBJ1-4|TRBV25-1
CASRGQGAEKLFF
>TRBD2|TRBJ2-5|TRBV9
CASSTRLAETQYF
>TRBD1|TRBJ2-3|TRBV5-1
CASSLVGRGPDTQYF
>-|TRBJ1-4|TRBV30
CAWRVAGRDEKLFF
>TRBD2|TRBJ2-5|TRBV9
CASSPWTSGKETQYF
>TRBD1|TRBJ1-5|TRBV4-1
CASSQGDRVQPQHF
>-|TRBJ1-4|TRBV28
CASSLGGSLNEKLFF
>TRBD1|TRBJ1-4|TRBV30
CAWSAGTGVEKLFF
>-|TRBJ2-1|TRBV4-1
CASSQDSAGNDEQFF
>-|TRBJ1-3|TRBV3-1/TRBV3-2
CASSPHQGRRNTIYF
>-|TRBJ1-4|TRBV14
CASSQTGINEKLFF
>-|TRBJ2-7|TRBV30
CAWSALRGAEQYF
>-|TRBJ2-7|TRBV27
CASSRTRFYEQYF
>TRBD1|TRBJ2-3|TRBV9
CASSVAQTGGTDTQYF
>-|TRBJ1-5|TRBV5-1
CASSFLGGLGQPQHF
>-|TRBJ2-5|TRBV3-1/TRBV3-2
CASSPSGVLRETQYF
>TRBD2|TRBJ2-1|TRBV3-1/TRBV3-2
CASSRLGTSGSRNEQFF
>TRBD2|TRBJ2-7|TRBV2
CASSVTAGGPYEQYF
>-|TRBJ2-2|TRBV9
CASSVEARTGELFF
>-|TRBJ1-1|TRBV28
CASSFTRVPGTEAFF
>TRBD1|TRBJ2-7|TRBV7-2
CASSPTAGQGYEQYF
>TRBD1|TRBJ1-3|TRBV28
CASSPLGQAENSGNTIYF
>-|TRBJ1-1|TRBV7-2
CASSLDWGLETEAFF
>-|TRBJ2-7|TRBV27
CASSYTYEQYF
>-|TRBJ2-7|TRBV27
CASSRIGNNYEQYF